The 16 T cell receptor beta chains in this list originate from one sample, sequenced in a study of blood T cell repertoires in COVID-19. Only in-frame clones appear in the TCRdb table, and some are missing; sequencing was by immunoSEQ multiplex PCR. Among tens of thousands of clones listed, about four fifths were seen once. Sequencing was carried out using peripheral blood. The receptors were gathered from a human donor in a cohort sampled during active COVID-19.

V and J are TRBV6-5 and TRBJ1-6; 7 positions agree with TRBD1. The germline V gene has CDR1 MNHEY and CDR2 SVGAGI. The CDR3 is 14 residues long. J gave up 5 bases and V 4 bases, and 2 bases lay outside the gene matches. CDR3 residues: CASSSGQNNSPLHF. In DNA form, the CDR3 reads TGTGCCAGCAGTTCGGGACAGAATAATTCACCCCTCCACTTT.

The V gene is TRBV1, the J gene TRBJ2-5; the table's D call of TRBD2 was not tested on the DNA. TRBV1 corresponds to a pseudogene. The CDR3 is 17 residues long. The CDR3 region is CTSSQADLAGDGETQYF. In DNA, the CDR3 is TGCACCAGCAGCCAAGCGGATCTAGCGGGGGATGGGGAGACCCAGTACTTC.

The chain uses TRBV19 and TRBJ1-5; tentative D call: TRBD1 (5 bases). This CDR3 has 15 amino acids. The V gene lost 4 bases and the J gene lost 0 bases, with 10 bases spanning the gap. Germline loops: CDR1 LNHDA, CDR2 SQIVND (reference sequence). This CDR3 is CASSRDLYSNQPQHF. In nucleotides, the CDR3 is TGTGCCAGTAGTAGGGACTTATATAGCAATCAGCCCCAGCATTTT.

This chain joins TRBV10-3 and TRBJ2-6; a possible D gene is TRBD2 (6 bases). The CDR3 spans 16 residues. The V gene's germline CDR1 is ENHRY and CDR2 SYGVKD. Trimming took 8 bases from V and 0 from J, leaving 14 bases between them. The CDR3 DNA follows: TGTGCCATCCAAACGGGGGTTAGCTCTGGGGCCAACGTCCTGACTTTC. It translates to CAIQTGVSSGANVLTF.

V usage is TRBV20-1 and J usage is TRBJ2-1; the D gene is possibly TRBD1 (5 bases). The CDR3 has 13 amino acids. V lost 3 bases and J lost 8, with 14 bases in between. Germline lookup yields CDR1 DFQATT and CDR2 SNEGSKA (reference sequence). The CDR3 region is CSASAGQGDEQFF. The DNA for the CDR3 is TGCAGTGCTAGTGCTGGACAAGGAGATGAGCAGTTCTTC.

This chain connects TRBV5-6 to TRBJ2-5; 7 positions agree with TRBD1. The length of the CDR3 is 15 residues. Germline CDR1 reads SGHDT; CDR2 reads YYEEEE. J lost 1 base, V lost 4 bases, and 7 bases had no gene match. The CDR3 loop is CASSRDRASQETQYF. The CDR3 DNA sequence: TGTGCCAGCAGCAGAGACAGGGCAAGCCAAGAGACCCAGTACTTC.

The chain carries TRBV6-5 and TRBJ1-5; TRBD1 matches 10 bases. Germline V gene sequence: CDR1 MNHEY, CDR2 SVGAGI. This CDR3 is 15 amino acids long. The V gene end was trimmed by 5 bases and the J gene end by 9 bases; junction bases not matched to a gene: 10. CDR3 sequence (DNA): TGTGCCAGCAGTAGGACGGGACAGGGGTCTATGCCCCAGCATTTT. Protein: CASSRTGQGSMPQHF.

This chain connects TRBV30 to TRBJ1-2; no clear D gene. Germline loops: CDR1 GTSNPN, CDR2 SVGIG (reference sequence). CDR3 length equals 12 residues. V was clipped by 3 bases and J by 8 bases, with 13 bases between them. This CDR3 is CAWSAERVGYTF. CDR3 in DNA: TGTGCCTGGAGCGCGGAGCGGGTAGGCTACACCTTC. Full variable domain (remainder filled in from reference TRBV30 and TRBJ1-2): SQTIHQWPATLVQPVGSPLSLECTVEGTSNPNLYWYRQAAGRGLQLLFYSVGIGQISSEVPQNLSASRPQDRQFILSSKKLLLSDSGFYLCAWSAERVGYTFGSGTRLTVV.

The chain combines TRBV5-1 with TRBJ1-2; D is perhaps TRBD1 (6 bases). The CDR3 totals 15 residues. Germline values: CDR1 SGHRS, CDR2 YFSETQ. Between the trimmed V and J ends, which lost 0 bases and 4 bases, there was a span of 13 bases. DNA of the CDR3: TGCGCCAGCAGCTTGGTTCCGACAGGACGCTATGGCTACACCTTC. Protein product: CASSLVPTGRYGYTF.

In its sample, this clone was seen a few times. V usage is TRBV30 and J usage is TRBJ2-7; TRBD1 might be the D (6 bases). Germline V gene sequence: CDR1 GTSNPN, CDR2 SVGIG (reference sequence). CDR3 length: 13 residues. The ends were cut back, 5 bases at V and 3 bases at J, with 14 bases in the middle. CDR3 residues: CAWSRGSYYEQYF. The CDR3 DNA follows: TGTGCCTGGTCCAGGGGATCATACTACGAGCAGTACTTC. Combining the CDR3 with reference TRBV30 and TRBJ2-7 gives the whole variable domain SQTIHQWPATLVQPVGSPLSLECTVEGTSNPNLYWYRQAAGRGLQLLFYSVGIGQISSEVPQNLSASRPQDRQFILSSKKLLLSDSGFYLCAWSRGSYYEQYFGPGTRLTVT.

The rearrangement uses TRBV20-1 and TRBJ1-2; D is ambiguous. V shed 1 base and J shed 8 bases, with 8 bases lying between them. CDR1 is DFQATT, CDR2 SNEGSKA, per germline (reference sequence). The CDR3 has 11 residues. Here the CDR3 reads CSARVRSGYTF. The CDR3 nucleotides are TGCAGTGCTAGAGTGCGGAGCGGCTACACCTTC.

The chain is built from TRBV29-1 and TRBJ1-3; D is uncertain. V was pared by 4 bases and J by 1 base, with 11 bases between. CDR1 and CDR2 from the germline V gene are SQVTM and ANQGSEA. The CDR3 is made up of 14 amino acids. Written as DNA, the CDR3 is TGCAGCGTTGCTGGCGACTCGTCTGGAAACACCATATATTTT. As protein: CSVAGDSSGNTIYF. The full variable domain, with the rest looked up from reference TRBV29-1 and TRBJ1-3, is SAVISQKPSRDICQRGTSLTIQCQVDSQVTMMFWYRQQPGQSLTLIATANQGSEATYESGFVIDKFPISRPNLTFSTLTVSNMSPEDSSIYLCSVAGDSSGNTIYFGEGSWLTVV.

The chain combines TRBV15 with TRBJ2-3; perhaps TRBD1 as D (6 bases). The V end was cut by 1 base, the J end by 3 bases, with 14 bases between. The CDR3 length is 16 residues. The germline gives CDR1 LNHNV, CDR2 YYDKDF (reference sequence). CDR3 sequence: CATSRGGGAVTDTQYF. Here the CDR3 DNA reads TGTGCCACCAGCAGAGGTGGGGGCGCGGTTACAGATACGCAGTATTTT.

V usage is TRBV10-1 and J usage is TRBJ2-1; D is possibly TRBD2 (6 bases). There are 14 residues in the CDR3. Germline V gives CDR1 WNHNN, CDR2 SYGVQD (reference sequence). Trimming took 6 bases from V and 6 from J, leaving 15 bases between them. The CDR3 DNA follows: TGCGCCAGCAGCCCTCTCGGGAGAGGCAATGAGCAGTTCTTC. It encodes CASSPLGRGNEQFF.

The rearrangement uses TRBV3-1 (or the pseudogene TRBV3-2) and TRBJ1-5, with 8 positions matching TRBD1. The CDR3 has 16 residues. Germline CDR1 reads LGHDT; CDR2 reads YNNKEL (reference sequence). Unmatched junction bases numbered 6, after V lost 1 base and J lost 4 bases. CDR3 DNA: TGTGCCAGCAGCCAAGGGACAGGGATGTCGAATCAGCCCCAGCATTTT. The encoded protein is CASSQGTGMSNQPQHF.

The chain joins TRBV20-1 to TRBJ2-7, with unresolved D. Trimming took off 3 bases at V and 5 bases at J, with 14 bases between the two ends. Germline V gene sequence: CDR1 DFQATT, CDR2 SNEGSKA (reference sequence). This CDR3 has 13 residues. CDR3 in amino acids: CSASFLPTDEQYF. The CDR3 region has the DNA TGCAGTGCTAGTTTTTTGCCGACTGACGAGCAGTACTTC.